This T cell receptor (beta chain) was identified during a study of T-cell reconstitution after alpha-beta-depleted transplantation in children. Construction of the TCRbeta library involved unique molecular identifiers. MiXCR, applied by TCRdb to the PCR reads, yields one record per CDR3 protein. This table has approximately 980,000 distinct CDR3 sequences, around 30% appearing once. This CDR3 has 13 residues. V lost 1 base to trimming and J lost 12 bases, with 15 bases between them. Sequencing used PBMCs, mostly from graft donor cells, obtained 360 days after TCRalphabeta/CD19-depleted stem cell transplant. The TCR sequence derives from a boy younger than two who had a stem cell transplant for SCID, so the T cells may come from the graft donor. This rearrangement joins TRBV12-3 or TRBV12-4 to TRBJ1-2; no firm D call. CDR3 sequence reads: CASSLEPGSGDTF. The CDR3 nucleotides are TGTGCCAGCAGTTTAGAACCGGGAAGCGGAGACACCTTC.